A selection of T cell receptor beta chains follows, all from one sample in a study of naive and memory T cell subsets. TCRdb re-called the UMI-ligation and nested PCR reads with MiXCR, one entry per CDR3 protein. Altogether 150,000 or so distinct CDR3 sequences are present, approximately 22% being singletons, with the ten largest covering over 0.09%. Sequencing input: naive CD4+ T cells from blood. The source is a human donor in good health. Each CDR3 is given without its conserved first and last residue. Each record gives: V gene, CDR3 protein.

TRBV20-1 SAPRPGTGLRETQY
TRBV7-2 ASLGREGLGEQF
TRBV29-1 SVTGRSDTQY
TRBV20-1 SARNSGTLTQY
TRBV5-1 ASSLAGIAGNEQF
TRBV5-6 ASRTSGRGTGELF
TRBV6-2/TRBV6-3 ASSYLGQGVF
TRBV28 ASSLQQGNQPQH
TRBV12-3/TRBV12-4 ASSAQLNQPQH
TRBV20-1 SARNTQRNSPLH
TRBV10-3 AISVGTNNEKLF
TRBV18 ASSPTEETQY
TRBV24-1 ATSDPFSWDTQY
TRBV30 AWSGDSNQPQH
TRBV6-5 ASSSAAYYEQY